This TCR beta chain stems from a study of blood T cell repertoires in COVID-19. There are many counts of this clone. CDR1 is LGHNA and CDR2 is YNFKEQ in the germline V gene. V lost 0 bases to trimming and J lost 4 bases; unmatched junction nucleotides: 4. The CDR3 is made up of 16 amino acids. In Seattle, patients joined the study during active infection and were tracked longitudinally. The table came from immunoSEQ multiplex PCR; TCRdb's copy has only in-frame clones and leaves some out. Seen here are more than 95,000 clones, 85% observed once, and the top ten hold less than 3.5%. Source material: peripheral blood. This sequence joins TRBV4-2 and TRBJ2-7; 12 positions agree with TRBD2. The origin of this receptor is a woman aged 80 or over with COVID-19, enrolled during active disease. The CDR3 spells CASSQDGTSGFYEQYF. In DNA form, the CDR3 reads TGTGCCAGCAGCCAAGATGGGACTAGCGGGTTTTACGAGCAGTACTTC.